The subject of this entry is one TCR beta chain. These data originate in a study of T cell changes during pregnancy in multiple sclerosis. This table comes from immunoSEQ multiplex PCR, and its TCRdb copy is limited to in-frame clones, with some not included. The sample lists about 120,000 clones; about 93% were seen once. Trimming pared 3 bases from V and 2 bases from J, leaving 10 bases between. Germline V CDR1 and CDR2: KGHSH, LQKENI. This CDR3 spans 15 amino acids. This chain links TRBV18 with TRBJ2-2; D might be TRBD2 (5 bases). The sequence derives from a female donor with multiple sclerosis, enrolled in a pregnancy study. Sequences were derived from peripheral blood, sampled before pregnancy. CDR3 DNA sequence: TGTGCCAGCTCACCGGACTTCGGCAACACCGGGGAGCTGTTTTTT. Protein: CASSPDFGNTGELFF.